This T cell receptor (beta chain) was captured by sequencing in a study of blood T cell repertoires in COVID-19. Study-level information: T cells, B-cell-depleted T cells, or PBMCs provided the cDNA or gDNA that served as material.

This clone was picked up one time. In the source study's methods: The authors estimated nucleated cell counts from reference gene primer amplification. Here immunoSEQ multiplex PCR was the method, and the copy in TCRdb shows in-frame clones only, minus some. Clone size and V and J calls were adopted from that table, with D and trimming inferred from the DNA. The data contain 290,000 or so clones, 75% to 90% of them singletons. This sequence originates from a man aged 18 to 30 with active or convalescent COVID-19. Sequencing was performed on peripheral blood.

The CDR3 region has the DNA TGTGCCAGCTCACCGGGACAGGACTATGGCTACACCTTC. This encodes CASSPGQDYGYTF. The gene calls are TRBV18 and TRBJ1-2; the match to TRBD1 covers 8 bases. This CDR3 has 13 residues. The trim removed 3 bases at V and 3 bases at J, leaving 0 bases unmatched. The germline V gene encodes CDR1 KGHSH and CDR2 LQKENI.